This T cell receptor (beta chain) was captured in a study (dated by TCRdb to 2015 to 2017). A note on the overall study: The study tested whether tumor-infiltrating Tregs in breast cancer are recruited from blood Tregs or converted in situ from other CD4+ T cell subsets.

On this clonotype: No antigen is known for it. The sample holds no much larger clone one base away, and base qualities are not on file.

What the research found in general, with its limitations: Tumor memory CD4+ T cell TCR gene usage was found to cluster with blood and lymph node memory CD4+ cells and with lymph node naive CD4+ cells. Tumor-infiltrating Treg TCR alpha and beta sequences overlapped most with tumor naive CD4+ T cells, then with blood naive CD4+ T cells. The validation in the larger cohort was limited to a single TCR beta V-J rearrangement instead of whole repertoires.

Cells that were CD4+CD25+CD127-/low were the ones isolated as Tregs. Tregs, naive and memory CD4+ T cells from tumor, blood and ipsilateral draining lymph nodes of a few breast cancer patients underwent full-length TCR alpha and beta sequencing. Mononuclear cells from lymph nodes or 50 to 60 ml of peripheral blood were isolated by Ficoll density gradient centrifugation. A purity exceeding 90% was confirmed by FACS for the sorted cell populations. For this chain, trimming is 6 bases at the V end and 1 base at the J end, and the number of junction bases without a gene match is 5. The CDR3 numbers 16 residues from cysteine through phenylalanine. Only the CDR3 DNA is retained, 48 bases long and in frame from the first base. The germline V gene (reference sequence) provides CDR1 DFQATT and CDR2 SNEGSKA. Full-length TCR variable regions were amplified by 5' RACE PCR using constant-region reverse primers, and then by semi-nested PCR using Nested Universal Primer A. The ReliaPrep RNA Cell Miniprep System was used to extract total RNA, which was then reverse transcribed into 5'RACE-ready cDNA with the SMARTer RACE 5'/3' Kit. Multiplex adaptors were used to barcode full-length TCR alpha and beta libraries, and the barcoded libraries were sequenced on an Illumina MiSeq. Under the source paper's analysis protocol: Sequencing data were pooled across the five patients for each of nine subset-tissue groups and compared by unsupervised clustering of TCR gene usage. The Morisita-Horn index was used to calculate repertoire similarity, with shared sequences weighted by how much each contributed to each repertoire. TCRdb trimmed the raw reads at Q25, called clones with MiXCR and kept productive beta chains. Every distinct CDR3 protein forms one entry, paired with its most common genes and DNA. TCRdb, not the original authors, processed these V and J calls. Here the sample has over 40,000 distinct CDR3 sequences; about 20% occur a single time. Clones ranked in the top ten supply under 5% of the sample.

Recombination linked TRBV20-1 to TRBJ2-6; TRBD1 lines up with 11 middle nucleotides. This sequence originates from a female donor with breast cancer. The specimen sequenced was Tregs sorted from blood. In nucleotide form, the sequence is TGCAGTGCACCCGGACAGGGGGCTTCTGGGGCCAACGTCCTGACTTTC. This translates into CSAPGQGASGANVLTF.